The clone carrying this TCR beta chain was recorded many times. Its specificity is unknown. The TCR beta CDR3 regions underwent amplification using RNA transcripts as the source. First-round RT-PCR targeting the TCR CDR3 was performed with the HTBI primer set. Each CDR3 protein gets one entry after TCRdb re-called the multiplex PCR reads with MiXCR. The profile shows roughly 580,000 distinct CDR3 sequences, just over 45% of them singletons. Uncontrolled infection, other autoimmune disease, pregnancy or lactation barred patients from enrollment. These data are taken from a study of T cells in Graves' hyperthyroidism and ophthalmopathy. Whole-study results and caveats: Before onset, ophthalmopathy was predicted by the model a median roughly 6.8 months earlier.

The sequencing input was peripheral blood or thyroid tissue (not recorded which). The receptor was isolated from a woman aged 18-29 years with Graves' hyperthyroidism.

CDR3 region: CASSERTGGRKTQYF. DNA for the CDR3: TGTGCCAGCAGTGAACGGACAGGGGGGAGGAAGACCCAGTACTTC. This chain uses TRBV2 with TRBJ2-5; 10 positions agree with TRBD1. The germline V gene has CDR1 SNHLY and CDR2 FYNNEI. Unmatched junction bases numbered 6, after V lost 2 bases and J lost 6 bases. The CDR3 totals 15 residues. The whole variable domain, filled in from reference TRBV2 and TRBJ2-5, reads EPEVTQTPSHQVTQMGQEVILRCVPISNHLYFYWYRQILGQKVEFLVSFYNNEISEKSEIFDDQFSVERPDGSNFTLKIRSTKLEDSAMYFCASSERTGGRKTQYFGPGTRLLVL.